This T cell receptor beta chain emerged from a study of T cell repertoires in cytomegalovirus infection. Study-wide context: Recently described HLA-C-restricted plus well-studied HLA-B-restricted CMV epitopes were used. Indications came from public TCR beta signatures; they pointed to CMV infection and to a matching HLA type. Study observations and caveats: HLA-C-restricted, CMV-specific TCR beta clonotypes were dominant ex vivo. Cumulative frequency (of public TCR beta family members) identified carriers of CMV plus the relevant HLA.

This clonotype was counted between two and nine times. The antigen remains undetermined. One entry per CDR3 protein, called by TCRdb with MiXCR from the reads. This table holds roughly 920,000 distinct CDR3 sequences, roughly 31% found once. Germline values: CDR1 SGHVS, CDR2 FNYEAQ. Deletions cut 3 bases from V and 1 base from J, with 6 bases between. This CDR3 has 13 amino acids. V usage is TRBV7-6 and J usage is TRBJ2-5; the D is unclear. The receptor comes from a human donor in good health (CMV status not recorded). Some clones in this sample may be carry-over from other donors' samples. The material sequenced was cultured CD8+ T cells from PBMCs, taken from culture after CMV antigen stimulation. The CDR3 reads CASSFGAQETQYF. CDR3 nucleotide sequence: TGTGCCAGCAGCTTTGGAGCCCAAGAGACCCAGTACTTC.